This record looks at one TCR beta chain sequence and its context. Its antigen is undetermined. This record comes from a study of identical twins. Study-wide results and limits: Among beta out-of-frame sequences, excess sharing between twins appeared weaker.

TCRdb reanalysed the 5' RACE reads using MiXCR and keeps one entry per CDR3 protein. The table has 1.5 million to 2 million distinct CDR3 sequences, less than 35% seen once. The CDR3 totals 16 residues. Germline V gene lookup returns CDR1 LGHNA and CDR2 YNFKEQ. Sequencing was carried out using cord blood. This chain joins TRBV4-2 and TRBJ2-1; no firm D call. The end of the DNA fits TRBJ2-7 better, so the J call may be wrong. This clonotype was sampled from a newborn girl in good health. In DNA, the CDR3 is TGTGCCAGCAGCCAAGGCAGCCTAAGCTCCTACAATGAGCAGTACTTC. It translates to CASSQGSLSSYNEQYF.